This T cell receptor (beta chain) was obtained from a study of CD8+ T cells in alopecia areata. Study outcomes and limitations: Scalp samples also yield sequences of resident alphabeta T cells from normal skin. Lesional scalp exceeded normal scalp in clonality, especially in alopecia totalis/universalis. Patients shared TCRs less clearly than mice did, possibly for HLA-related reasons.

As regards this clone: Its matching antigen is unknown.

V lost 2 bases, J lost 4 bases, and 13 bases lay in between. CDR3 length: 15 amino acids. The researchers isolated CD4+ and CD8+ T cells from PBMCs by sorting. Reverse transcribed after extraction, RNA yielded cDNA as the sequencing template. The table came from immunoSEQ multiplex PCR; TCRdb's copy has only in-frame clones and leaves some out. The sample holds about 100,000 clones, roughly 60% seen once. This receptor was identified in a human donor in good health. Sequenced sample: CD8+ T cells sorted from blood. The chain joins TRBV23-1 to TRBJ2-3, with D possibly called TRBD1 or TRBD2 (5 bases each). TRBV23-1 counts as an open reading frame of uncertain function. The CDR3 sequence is CASSQAQGVADTQYF. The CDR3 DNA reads TGCGCCAGCAGTCAAGCTCAGGGAGTCGCAGATACGCAGTATTTT.